The sample holds a few counts of the clone carrying this T cell receptor beta chain. Its matching antigen is unknown. This entry belongs to a study of cytomegalovirus exposure and HLA in healthy donors. On the study more broadly: About 80 million unique TCRs from HLA-typed donors made up an early data release. Regarding the study as a whole: In vitro checks showed that a few CMV-associated chains really do target CMV antigens. Analysis was carried out at a later point, and it linked a missense DCLRE1C variant to TCR beta V- and J-gene trimming.

This CDR3 region has 15 residues. Germline values: CDR1 LNHNV, CDR2 YYDKDF (reference sequence). V lost 5 bases to trimming and J lost 6 bases, with 17 bases between them. With 60 Vbeta and 13 Jbeta primers, the PCR was carried out. Sequencing was performed with immunoSEQ multiplex PCR; in TCRdb, only in-frame clones are kept and a portion is missing. Here the sample spans about 160,000 clones, roughly three quarters being singletons. The chain uses TRBV15 and TRBJ2-1; perhaps TRBD1 as D (7 bases). Sample: PBMCs. The source of this sequence is a woman in her thirties or forties in good health and CMV-seropositive. Written as DNA, the CDR3 is TGTGCCACCAGCGTGCGGGACAGCCAGTCCAATGAGCAGTTCTTC. Translating it yields CATSVRDSQSNEQFF.